Listed here is a single TCR beta chain. Its matching antigen is unknown. V lost 4 bases, J lost 11 bases, and 15 bases lay in between. This CDR3 region has 12 residues. Germline loops: CDR1 SGHRS, CDR2 YFSETQ. Ophthalmopathy patients had Clinical Activity Score at least 3, NOSPECS grade at least 4, duration under 3 months. Uncontrolled infections, other autoimmune diseases, pregnancy or lactation led to exclusion of patients. The entry originates in a study of T cells in Graves' hyperthyroidism and ophthalmopathy. Using RNA transcripts as the source, TCR beta CDR3 regions were amplified. Researchers ran a first-round RT-PCR on the TCR CDR3 using the HTBI primer set. Via MiXCR, TCRdb re-called the multiplex PCR reads, giving one row per CDR3 protein. The sample yields 250,000 to 400,000 distinct CDR3 sequences, roughly an eighth seen once. Findings and caveats of the study: Ophthalmopathy could be told apart from stable hyperthyroidism with a 13 V-J model.

This TCR was recovered from a woman aged 40-49 years with Graves' ophthalmopathy. J is TRBJ1-1 and V is TRBV5-1; perhaps TRBD1 as D (6 bases). The sequenced sample was blood. The CDR3 sequence is CASSGTGRRAFF. The DNA of the CDR3 is TGCGCCAGCAGCGGAACAGGGAGGCGGGCTTTCTTT. The full variable domain, rest sourced from reference TRBV5-1 and TRBJ1-1, is KAGVTQTPRYLIKTRGQQVTLSCSPISGHRSVSWYQQTPGQGLQFLFEYFSETQRNKGNFPGRFSGRQFSNSRSEMNVSTLELGDSALYLCASSGTGRRAFFGQGTRLTVV.